The entry below gives a single TCR beta chain sequence along with its context. Its antigen remains unidentified. This sample is part of a study of T-cell memory formation after mild COVID-19. Overall study findings and caveats: There were some responding clones in pre-infection memory, which suggested that cross-reactive memory had joined.

Constant-segment primers and 5'RACE yielded cDNA libraries for TCR alpha and TCR beta, each carrying sample barcodes and UMIs. In TCRdb, the 5' RACE reads were re-called with MiXCR into one record per CDR3 protein. This table has about 170,000 distinct CDR3 sequences, 13% appearing once. The clonotype was recovered from a man younger than 30 who had mild COVID-19 (a few samples of this study predate the infection). Cell type and time point are not known. Sequencing used PBMCs or a T cell subset sorted from them (not recorded which).

The CDR3 reads CASSLEDSRTDNEQFF. CDR3 DNA sequence: TGTGCCAGCAGCTTAGAGGACAGTCGTACGGACAATGAGCAGTTCTTC. The V call is TRBV11-1, the J call TRBJ2-1, with D tentatively TRBD1 (6 bases). CDR3 size: 16 residues. CDR1 is SGHAT, CDR2 FQDESV, per germline (reference sequence). Trimming pared 1 base from V and 5 bases from J, leaving 15 bases between. The whole variable domain, remainder taken from reference TRBV11-1 and TRBJ2-1, is EAEVAQSPRYKITEKSQAVAFWCDPISGHATLYWYRQILGQGPELLVQFQDESVVDDSQLPKDRFSAERLKGVDSTLKIQPAELGDSAMYLCASSLEDSRTDNEQFFGPGTRLTVL.